Listed below are T cell receptor beta chains from one sample, sequenced in a study of metastatic and nonmetastatic thyroid tumors. TCRdb re-clonotyped the PCR reads via MiXCR. The sample has over 15,000 clones; about 28% are singletons. Sequenced material: blood. Receptors originate from a female donor with papillary thyroid cancer or a benign thyroid nodule (not recorded which). Some clones in this sample may be carry-over from other donors' samples. Each CDR3 is given with its conserved first and last residue. The D gene is left open where the match is weak. Size is omitted from some rows. Given values are once, few, many or a class for expanded clones.

d_gene: NA; j_gene: TRBJ1-6; v_gene: TRBV13; abundance: many; CDR3aa: CASSLQGENNSPLHF; CDR3nt: TGTGCCAGCAGCTTGCAGGGTGAAAACAATTCACCCCTCCACTTT
d_gene: NA; j_gene: TRBJ2-5; v_gene: TRBV6-1; abundance: few; CDR3aa: CASSGVIGGVQETQYF; CDR3nt: TGTGCCAGCAGTGGGGTTATCGGGGGAGTCCAAGAGACCCAGTACTTC
d_gene: NA; j_gene: TRBJ1-4; v_gene: TRBV29-1; abundance: many; CDR3aa: CSAGRSNEKLFF; CDR3nt: TGCAGCGCGGGAAGATCTAATGAAAAACTGTTTTTT
d_gene: TRBD1; j_gene: TRBJ1-2; v_gene: TRBV4-1; abundance: medium-sized; CDR3aa: CASSQDDGRGNGYTF; CDR3nt: TGCGCCAGCAGCCAAGATGATGGCAGGGGGAATGGCTACACCTTC
d_gene: NA; j_gene: TRBJ1-5; v_gene: TRBV28; abundance: medium-sized; CDR3aa: CASSPLGPQHF; CDR3nt: TGTGCCAGCAGTCCGTTGGGGCCCCAGCATTTT
d_gene: NA; j_gene: TRBJ2-5; v_gene: TRBV11-3; abundance: NA; CDR3aa: CASSLSEGTDRQETQYF; CDR3nt: TGTGCCAGCAGCTTATCTGAGGGGACCGACAGACAAGAGACCCAGTACTTC
d_gene: NA; j_gene: TRBJ1-3; v_gene: TRBV2; abundance: medium-sized; CDR3aa: CASSVHGSGNTIYF; CDR3nt: TGTGCCAGCAGTGTACACGGCTCTGGAAACACCATATATTTT
d_gene: NA; j_gene: TRBJ2-7; v_gene: TRBV4-3; abundance: many; CDR3aa: CASSQVPGTYEQYF; CDR3nt: TGCGCCAGCAGCCAAGTTCCGGGTACCTACGAGCAGTACTTC
d_gene: NA; j_gene: TRBJ2-1; v_gene: TRBV24-1; abundance: few; CDR3aa: CATSDFWGSANEQFF; CDR3nt: TGTGCCACCAGTGATTTTTGGGGGAGCGCCAATGAGCAGTTCTTC
d_gene: NA; j_gene: TRBJ2-7; v_gene: TRBV11-2; abundance: NA; CDR3aa: CASSSDGGTYEQYF; CDR3nt: TGTGCCAGCAGCTCCGACGGGGGAACCTACGAGCAGTACTTC
d_gene: NA; j_gene: TRBJ2-1; v_gene: TRBV4-3; abundance: medium-sized; CDR3aa: CASSGSGEDEQFF; CDR3nt: TGCGCCAGCAGTGGATCAGGGGAGGATGAGCAGTTCTTC
d_gene: TRBD1; j_gene: TRBJ1-5; v_gene: TRBV30; abundance: NA; CDR3aa: CAANAGGFNSNQPQHF; CDR3nt: TGTGCCGCAAACGCAGGGGGCTTTAATAGCAATCAGCCCCAGCATTTT
d_gene: TRBD2; j_gene: TRBJ2-1; v_gene: TRBV4-1; abundance: many; CDR3aa: CASSQSQAGTSYNEQFF; CDR3nt: TGCGCCAGCAGCCAAAGTCAAGCCGGGACTAGCTACAATGAGCAGTTCTTC
d_gene: TRBD1; j_gene: TRBJ2-2; v_gene: TRBV2; abundance: medium-sized; CDR3aa: CASSAQGAGELFF; CDR3nt: TGTGCCAGCAGTGCACAGGGGGCCGGGGAGCTGTTTTTT
d_gene: NA; j_gene: TRBJ2-5; v_gene: TRBV9; abundance: NA; CDR3aa: CASSVGVGGPQDTQYF; CDR3nt: TGTGCCAGCAGCGTAGGTGTGGGGGGTCCCCAAGATACCCAGTACTTC
d_gene: TRBD2; j_gene: TRBJ2-7; v_gene: TRBV20-1; abundance: medium-sized; CDR3aa: CSARGAGEAYEQYF; CDR3nt: TGCAGTGCTAGAGGGGCGGGGGAGGCCTACGAGCAGTACTTC
d_gene: TRBD2; j_gene: TRBJ2-7; v_gene: TRBV30; abundance: once; CDR3aa: CAWRAQGLAGAYEQYF; CDR3nt: TGTGCCTGGAGGGCACAGGGACTAGCGGGAGCCTACGAGCAGTACTTC
d_gene: NA; j_gene: TRBJ2-7; v_gene: TRBV11-1; abundance: NA; CDR3aa: CASSFFPTGCRNKQYF; CDR3nt: TGTGCCAGCAGCTTTTTCCCTACCGGGTGCCGCAACAAACAGTACTTC
d_gene: NA; j_gene: TRBJ2-7; v_gene: TRBV6-5; abundance: NA; CDR3aa: CASSYKAGWSSYEQYF; CDR3nt: TGTGCCAGCAGTTACAAGGCGGGGTGGAGCTCCTACGAGCAGTACTTC
d_gene: TRBD2; j_gene: TRBJ2-2; v_gene: TRBV28; abundance: medium-sized; CDR3aa: CASSTLRQGTSGNTGELFF; CDR3nt: TGTGCCAGCAGTACGCTCCGACAGGGGACTAGCGGGAACACCGGGGAGCTGTTTTTT
d_gene: NA; j_gene: TRBJ1-3; v_gene: TRBV6-1; abundance: NA; CDR3aa: CASSELGPGNTIYF; CDR3nt: TGTGCCAGCAGTGAACTAGGGCCTGGAAACACCATATATTTT
d_gene: NA; j_gene: TRBJ2-7; v_gene: TRBV5-1; abundance: medium-sized; CDR3aa: CASSSGAGYEQYF; CDR3nt: TGCGCCAGCAGCTCCGGGGCCGGATACGAGCAGTACTTC
d_gene: NA; j_gene: TRBJ1-5; v_gene: TRBV30; abundance: NA; CDR3aa: CAWSADGQPQHF; CDR3nt: TGTGCCTGGAGTGCCGATGGTCAGCCCCAGCATTTT
d_gene: TRBD1; j_gene: TRBJ2-1; v_gene: TRBV4-3; abundance: many; CDR3aa: CASSHDRQGAYNEQFF; CDR3nt: TGCGCCAGCAGCCACGACCGACAGGGGGCCTACAATGAGCAGTTCTTC
d_gene: NA; j_gene: TRBJ1-1; v_gene: TRBV10-1; abundance: many; CDR3aa: CASSESRGAEAFF; CDR3nt: TGCGCCAGCAGTGAGTCAAGGGGAGCTGAAGCTTTCTTT
d_gene: NA; j_gene: TRBJ2-3; v_gene: TRBV5-6; abundance: many; CDR3aa: CASSLQSDTQYF; CDR3nt: TGTGCCAGCAGCCTACAGTCAGATACGCAGTATTTT
d_gene: NA; j_gene: TRBJ2-2; v_gene: TRBV11-2; abundance: NA; CDR3aa: CASSLTGDYTGELFF; CDR3nt: TGTGCCAGCAGCTTGACGGGGGACTACACCGGGGAGCTGTTTTTT
d_gene: NA; j_gene: TRBJ1-6; v_gene: TRBV7-9; abundance: NA; CDR3aa: CASGPSNSPLDF; CDR3nt: TGTGCCAGCGGCCCGTCGAATTCACCCCTCGACTTT
d_gene: NA; j_gene: TRBJ1-2; v_gene: TRBV5-6; abundance: many; CDR3aa: CASAAGDYGYTF; CDR3nt: TGTGCCAGCGCCGCAGGGGACTATGGCTACACCTTC
d_gene: NA; j_gene: TRBJ1-3; v_gene: TRBV5-1; abundance: medium-sized; CDR3aa: CASSLEPTGSSGNTIYF; CDR3nt: TGCGCCAGCAGCTTGGAACCCACCGGGAGCTCTGGAAACACCATATATTTT
d_gene: NA; j_gene: TRBJ1-4; v_gene: TRBV5-1; abundance: once; CDR3aa: CASSTDLTPLGSKLFF; CDR3nt: TGCGCCAGCAGCACCGACCTGACCCCACTCGGGTCCAAACTGTTTTTT
d_gene: NA; j_gene: TRBJ2-1; v_gene: TRBV11-2; abundance: NA; CDR3aa: CASSLDRSGLYNEQFF; CDR3nt: TGTGCCAGCAGCTTAGATCGGAGCGGCTTATACAATGAGCAGTTCTTC
d_gene: NA; j_gene: TRBJ1-6; v_gene: TRBV5-4; abundance: many; CDR3aa: CASSLGGYNSPLHF; CDR3nt: TGTGCCAGCAGCCTGGGAGGTTATAATTCACCCCTCCACTTT
d_gene: NA; j_gene: TRBJ2-7; v_gene: TRBV2; abundance: NA; CDR3aa: CASSPQGTNSEQYF; CDR3nt: TGTGCCAGCAGTCCACAAGGGACAAACAGCGAGCAGTACTTC
d_gene: NA; j_gene: TRBJ2-7; v_gene: TRBV4-1; abundance: NA; CDR3aa: CASSHDRTGLQNF; CDR3nt: TGCGCCAGCAGCCACGACCGAACGGGACTTCAGAACTTC
d_gene: NA; j_gene: TRBJ2-3; v_gene: TRBV7-8; abundance: NA; CDR3aa: CASSIGTIADTQYF; CDR3nt: TGTGCCAGCAGTATAGGGACCATCGCCGATACGCAGTATTTT
d_gene: NA; j_gene: TRBJ1-3; v_gene: TRBV7-8; abundance: many; CDR3aa: CASSPGWGSGNTIYF; CDR3nt: TGTGCCAGCAGCCCCGGGTGGGGGTCTGGAAACACCATATATTTT
d_gene: NA; j_gene: TRBJ1-2; v_gene: TRBV7-2; abundance: once; CDR3aa: CASSLDGSRGYTF; CDR3nt: TGTGCCAGCAGCTTAGATGGTTCACGAGGCTACACCTTC
d_gene: NA; j_gene: TRBJ2-3; v_gene: TRBV15; abundance: NA; CDR3aa: CATSRGITQYF; CDR3nt: TGTGCCACCAGCAGAGGCATTACGCAGTATTTT
d_gene: TRBD1; j_gene: TRBJ1-2; v_gene: TRBV6-2/TRBV6-3; abundance: few; CDR3aa: CASTGGSGYTF; CDR3nt: TGTGCCAGCACAGGGGGCAGTGGCTACACCTTC
d_gene: NA; j_gene: TRBJ2-1; v_gene: TRBV20-1; abundance: NA; CDR3aa: CSAREPTVMVHEQFF; CDR3nt: TGCAGTGCTAGAGAGCCGACCGTTATGGTCCATGAGCAGTTCTTC
d_gene: TRBD2; j_gene: TRBJ2-7; v_gene: TRBV28; abundance: medium-sized; CDR3aa: CASSLWTSGGDEQYF; CDR3nt: TGTGCCAGCAGTTTATGGACTAGCGGGGGCGACGAGCAGTACTTC
d_gene: TRBD2; j_gene: TRBJ2-3; v_gene: TRBV12-3/TRBV12-4; abundance: NA; CDR3aa: CASCLTSGGTDTQYF; CDR3nt: TGTGCCAGCTGTTTAACTAGCGGGGGAACAGATACGCAGTATTTT
d_gene: NA; j_gene: TRBJ1-5; v_gene: TRBV4-1; abundance: many; CDR3aa: CASSQAAVSNQPQHF; CDR3nt: TGCGCCAGCAGCCAAGCGGCTGTCAGCAATCAGCCCCAGCATTTT
d_gene: NA; j_gene: TRBJ1-1; v_gene: TRBV18; abundance: many; CDR3aa: CASSQTPGGGTEAFF; CDR3nt: TGTGCCAGCTCCCAAACCCCGGGGGGAGGCACTGAAGCTTTCTTT
d_gene: NA; j_gene: TRBJ1-1; v_gene: TRBV18; abundance: NA; CDR3aa: CASSPNGDTEAFF; CDR3nt: TGTGCCAGCTCCCCTAACGGGGACACTGAAGCTTTCTTT